The rows below give T cell receptor beta chains drawn from one sample of a study of blood T cell repertoires in COVID-19. Measured with immunoSEQ multiplex PCR; TCRdb has only the in-frame clones, and not every one. The sample has about 57,000 clones; 88% are singletons. Input material: peripheral blood. The receptors here all came from a human donor in a cohort sampled during active COVID-19. CDR3s leave out the opening cysteine and the closing phenylalanine or tryptophan. Size is stated for part of the rows, as once, few or many counts, or as a class when the clone is expanded.

clone size: NA; V gene: TRBV19; CDR3 protein: ASSRSGGTDTQY
clone size: NA; V gene: TRBV11-2; CDR3 protein: ASSHTDTQY
clone size: NA; V gene: TRBV5-1; CDR3 protein: ASSPGRLAGGYEETQY
clone size: NA; V gene: TRBV29-1; CDR3 protein: SGGTGYAEAF
clone size: NA; V gene: TRBV11-2; CDR3 protein: ASSPGESSYNEQF
clone size: NA; V gene: TRBV11-2; CDR3 protein: ASSLARTGKSSYEQY
clone size: once; V gene: TRBV11-1; CDR3 protein: ASSADRAEAF
clone size: NA; V gene: TRBV5-1; CDR3 protein: ASSPRLAGGPFEQY
clone size: NA; V gene: TRBV5-1; CDR3 protein: ASSLLSGYGYT
clone size: NA; V gene: TRBV7-3; CDR3 protein: ASSLVLAPTGELF
clone size: NA; V gene: TRBV7-2; CDR3 protein: ASSPDRSSTDTQY
clone size: once; V gene: TRBV3-1/TRBV3-2; CDR3 protein: ASSQDGLAGVTDTQY
clone size: NA; V gene: TRBV28; CDR3 protein: ASLPRGNNEKLF
clone size: NA; V gene: TRBV7-2; CDR3 protein: ASSLPGQGEINYGYT
clone size: NA; V gene: TRBV19; CDR3 protein: ASSRLGVITGELF
clone size: NA; V gene: TRBV19; CDR3 protein: ASADPGKANYGYT
clone size: NA; V gene: TRBV7-8; CDR3 protein: ASSLRPSGRGEQY
clone size: NA; V gene: TRBV30; CDR3 protein: AWSQGWLAEGQETQY
clone size: NA; V gene: TRBV18; CDR3 protein: ASSSTSADTQY
clone size: NA; V gene: TRBV4-2; CDR3 protein: ASLPQGDATNEKLF
clone size: NA; V gene: TRBV5-1; CDR3 protein: ASSTGGDGGADTQY
clone size: NA; V gene: TRBV6-2/TRBV6-3; CDR3 protein: ASSYAAYEQY
clone size: NA; V gene: TRBV6-5; CDR3 protein: ASSYGTSGYT
clone size: NA; V gene: TRBV6-6; CDR3 protein: ASSTRQGGQPQH
clone size: NA; V gene: TRBV19; CDR3 protein: ASSKQGAGDQPQH
clone size: once; V gene: TRBV12-1; CDR3 protein: ASSFAYMRRRREGLGEQY
clone size: few; V gene: TRBV27; CDR3 protein: ASSSVPILTSGASYEQY
clone size: NA; V gene: TRBV2; CDR3 protein: ASIEDRDTEAF
clone size: NA; V gene: TRBV7-2; CDR3 protein: ASSLGRPNSNQPQH
clone size: NA; V gene: TRBV20-1; CDR3 protein: SARQDREQY
clone size: once; V gene: TRBV5-1; CDR3 protein: ASSNDRAQNSPLH
clone size: NA; V gene: TRBV21-1; CDR3 protein: ASSKSAGSGGSYEQY
clone size: NA; V gene: TRBV28; CDR3 protein: ASSFQLTDTQY
clone size: NA; V gene: TRBV18; CDR3 protein: ASSQQGDPYEQY
clone size: NA; V gene: TRBV7-2; CDR3 protein: ASSFRQVGYT
clone size: few; V gene: TRBV5-1; CDR3 protein: ASSLTSGRGETQY
clone size: NA; V gene: TRBV7-2; CDR3 protein: ASSPRGAPTAGELF
clone size: NA; V gene: TRBV19; CDR3 protein: ASQGLAAVEQY
clone size: NA; V gene: TRBV29-1; CDR3 protein: SGSGTGSVGELF
clone size: NA; V gene: TRBV4-3; CDR3 protein: ASSQDRQGIYEQY
clone size: NA; V gene: TRBV7-9; CDR3 protein: ASSLLAGPNYGYT